These 30 T cell receptor beta chains originate from one sample sequenced in a study of CD8 T cells in ankylosing spondylitis. Regarding the study as a whole: Among TCR beta sequences, a motif of several highly homologous variants appeared characteristic of ankylosing spondylitis blood.

These TCRs are of unknown antigen specificity. TCRdb reprocessed the 5' RACE reads with MiXCR, giving one entry per CDR3 protein. The data contain hundreds of thousands of distinct CDR3 sequences, about 25% of them singletons. The sample was blood, either unsorted or a sorted T cell fraction (not recorded which). The receptors were gathered from a male donor with ankylosing spondylitis.

The V and J genes are TRBV6-5 and TRBJ2-3, with a tentative D call TRBD1 (5 bases). CDR1 and CDR2 (germline): MNHEY, SVGAGI. The CDR3 is 14 amino acids. V was trimmed by 4 bases and J by 4 bases, leaving 12 bases between them. This chain's CDR3 is CASSLTAWPDTQYF. The CDR3 bases are TGTGCCAGCAGTTTGACAGCCTGGCCAGATACGCAGTATTTT.

This clonotype came up once. The chain carries TRBV12-3 or TRBV12-4 and TRBJ2-3; D may match TRBD1 or TRBD2 (5 bases each). V lost 6 bases to trimming and J lost 6 bases, with 19 bases between them. This CDR3 has 15 residues. CDR3 DNA: TGTGCCAGCAGAGTGTCGGGGCTAACGGGGGATACGCAGTATTTT. It is translated as CASRVSGLTGDTQYF.

This clonotype was detected only a few times. The chain has TRBV20-1 and TRBJ2-1; TRBD2 aligns across 11 bases. The germline gives CDR1 DFQATT, CDR2 SNEGSKA (reference sequence). The CDR3 spans 14 residues. J lost 4 bases, V lost 4 bases, and 3 bases had no gene match. The CDR3 nucleotides read TGCAGTGCTATGACTAGCGGGGTTTACAATGAGCAGTTCTTC. Translating it yields CSAMTSGVYNEQFF.

This clonotype has a count of ten or more. The CDR3 here is CASSLRGAYNEQFF. CDR3 sequence (DNA): TGTGCCAGCAGCTTAAGAGGGGCCTACAATGAGCAGTTCTTC. V usage is TRBV7-2 and J usage is TRBJ2-1, with D possibly being TRBD1 or TRBD2 (5 bases each). The CDR3 runs to 14 residues. V was cut by 2 bases and J by 2 bases, with 7 bases left in between. Germline V lookup: CDR1 SGHTA, CDR2 FQGNSA.

The genes are TRBV10-3 and TRBJ2-1, with TRBD2 matching over 9 bases. Germline V CDR1 and CDR2: ENHRY, SYGVKD. V gave up 5 bases and J gave up 7 bases; unmatched junction bases: 9. This CDR3 is 15 amino acids long. CDR3 amino acids: CAISRLAGGSNEQFF. CDR3 sequence (DNA): TGTGCCATCAGTCGTTTGGCGGGAGGGTCAAATGAGCAGTTCTTC.

The rearrangement joins TRBV30 to TRBJ1-2, with D maybe TRBD1 (6 bases). Germline values: CDR1 GTSNPN, CDR2 SVGIG (reference sequence). This CDR3 comprises 16 residues. V dropped 0 bases and J dropped 4 bases, with 18 bases sitting between them. The CDR3, as DNA: TGTGCCTGGAGTGTCCCAACAGGGAGGAGAACCTATGGCTACACCTTC. Translating gives CAWSVPTGRRTYGYTF.

The chain is built from TRBV27 and TRBJ2-3; 11 positions agree with TRBD1. Germline CDR1 and CDR2: MNHEY and SMNVEV (reference sequence). The V segment lost 3 bases and the J segment 7 bases; nucleotides outside the gene matches: 3. CDR3 size: 14 residues. CDR3 DNA: TGTGCCAGCAGTTTGAGGACAGGGGGCTATACGCAGTATTTT. This translates into CASSLRTGGYTQYF.

J is TRBJ2-3 and V is TRBV24-1; D unresolved. Per the germline V gene, CDR1 is KGHDR and CDR2 is SFDVKD. Trimming left V 4 bases short and J 0 bases short, with 13 bases between. This CDR3 comprises 16 residues. CDR3 amino acids: CATSDPVNPSTDTQYF. The CDR3 coding sequence is TGTGCCACCAGTGACCCGGTGAACCCTAGCACAGATACGCAGTATTTT.

The chain carries TRBV5-1 and TRBJ2-1; 8 nucleotides align to TRBD1. Germline CDR1 reads SGHRS; CDR2 reads YFSETQ. V trimming: 2 bases; J trimming: 3 bases; junction bases outside the gene matches: 7. The CDR3 is 16 amino acids. Here the CDR3 reads CASSFITGGLYNEQFF. As DNA, the CDR3 is TGCGCCAGCAGCTTCATAACAGGGGGTCTCTACAATGAGCAGTTCTTC.

The V call is TRBV5-1, the J call TRBJ2-7; 7 nucleotides line up with TRBD1. The germline gives CDR1 SGHRS, CDR2 YFSETQ. J was trimmed by 2 bases and V by 5 bases; bases with no gene match: 13. The CDR3 sequence is 16 residues long. The CDR3: CASRPAYRGRPYEQYF. DNA of the CDR3: TGCGCCAGCAGGCCCGCTTACAGGGGCCGCCCCTACGAGCAGTACTTC.

This clonotype was seen a single time. The V call is TRBV10-3, the J call TRBJ1-1, with D tentatively TRBD1 (6 bases). This CDR3 comprises 15 residues. The ends were cut back, 3 bases at V and 5 bases at J, with 16 bases in the middle. Germline V gene sequence: CDR1 ENHRY, CDR2 SYGVKD. The CDR3 spells CAISDSRGIGTEAFF. The CDR3 bases are TGTGCCATCAGTGATTCCAGGGGAATAGGGACTGAAGCTTTCTTT.

The chain has TRBV12-3 or TRBV12-4 and TRBJ2-1; 14 positions agree with TRBD2. The J segment lost 3 bases and the V segment lost 5 bases, leaving 3 bases of the junction unmatched. CDR3 length equals 16 residues. The CDR3 sequence is CASSAGLAGGYNEQFF. The CDR3 nucleotides are TGTGCCAGCAGTGCCGGACTAGCGGGAGGCTACAATGAGCAGTTCTTC.

This clonotype has a handful of counts. The chain uses TRBV15 and TRBJ2-5; 8 bases are shared with TRBD2. Germline CDR1 is LNHNV and CDR2 is YYDKDF (reference sequence). The length of the CDR3 is 16 residues. The V gene end was trimmed by 4 bases and the J gene end by 7 bases; junction bases not matched to a gene: 14. CDR3 sequence reads: CATSTYPIAGWSTQYF. The CDR3 nucleotides read TGTGCCACCAGCACTTATCCGATAGCGGGATGGTCGACCCAGTACTTC.

The rearrangement joins TRBV6-1 to TRBJ2-5; TRBD1 aligns across 9 bases. V trimming: 10 bases; J trimming: 3 bases; junction bases outside the gene matches: 9. CDR3 size: 14 residues. Germline loops: CDR1 MNHNS, CDR2 SASEGT. This CDR3 reads CATKDRGRKETQYF. DNA of the CDR3: TGTGCCACCAAGGACAGGGGAAGGAAAGAGACCCAGTACTTC.

The genes are TRBV3-1 and TRBJ2-5, with D perhaps matching TRBD2 (6 bases). V shed 3 bases and J shed 2 bases, with 10 bases lying between them. The germline gives CDR1 LGHDT, CDR2 YNNKEL (reference sequence). The CDR3 has 14 residues. CDR3 amino acids: CASSHSGAQETQYF. CDR3 nucleotides: TGTGCCAGCAGCCATAGCGGAGCGCAAGAGACCCAGTACTTC.

This chain uses TRBV20-1 with TRBJ1-5, with D uncertain. There are 14 residues in the CDR3. The V end was cut by 6 bases, the J end by 0 bases, with 12 bases between. Germline CDR1 and CDR2: DFQATT and SNEGSKA (reference sequence). The CDR3 DNA is TGCAGTGCATACCCACCATATAGCAATCAGCCCCAGCATTTT. It yields the protein CSAYPPYSNQPQHF.

This clonotype was seen only a few times. The CDR3 DNA follows: TGTGCCAGCAGTTCAAGAGAAAGGGACACTGAAGCTTTCTTT. It is translated as CASSSRERDTEAFF. This chain uses TRBV12-3 or TRBV12-4 with TRBJ1-1, with D unresolved. CDR3 length: 14 residues. Trimming left V 4 bases short and J 3 bases short, with 12 bases between.

There are a few counts of this clonotype. The chain links TRBV3-1 to TRBJ1-1; D is perhaps TRBD1 (5 bases). V dropped 3 bases and J dropped 6 bases, with 11 bases sitting between them. This CDR3 has 13 amino acids. CDR1 is LGHDT, CDR2 YNNKEL, per germline (reference sequence). The CDR3 DNA follows: TGTGCCAGCAGCCACCTGTTGGGGGCTGAAGCTTTCTTT. It is translated as CASSHLLGAEAFF.

This clonotype appeared a few times. CDR3 sequence: CSARDERGPEVGEQYF. The CDR3 nucleotides read TGCAGTGCTAGAGATGAAAGGGGGCCCGAGGTGGGGGAGCAGTACTTC. The V call is TRBV20-1, the J call TRBJ2-7; 7 positions agree with TRBD1. CDR1 DFQATT and CDR2 SNEGSKA come from the germline V gene (reference sequence). V lost 0 bases to trimming and J lost 7 bases; unmatched junction nucleotides: 15. The length of the CDR3 is 16 residues.

This clonotype was observed a few times. This chain links TRBV27 with TRBJ1-4; possible D gene TRBD1, 5 bases. V was pared by 2 bases and J by 4 bases, with 14 bases between. Germline V CDR1 and CDR2: MNHEY, SMNVEV (reference sequence). The CDR3 has 16 residues. The CDR3 region is CASSLGAGWDNEKLFF. The CDR3 DNA reads TGTGCCAGCAGTTTAGGGGCAGGGTGGGATAATGAAAAACTGTTTTTT. Full variable domain (missing parts from reference TRBV27 and TRBJ1-4): EAQVTQNPRYLITVTGKKLTVTCSQNMNHEYMSWYRQDPGLGLRQIYYSMNVEVTDKGDVPEGYKVSRKEKRNFPLILESPSPNQTSLYFCASSLGAGWDNEKLFFGSGTQLSVL.

This clonotype came up a few times. The chain links TRBV20-1 to TRBJ2-5; D possibly corresponds to TRBD1 (5 bases). The CDR3 has 15 residues. With 0 bases removed from V and 0 bases from J, the gap between germline ends came to 11 bases. From germline, CDR1 is DFQATT and CDR2 SNEGSKA (reference sequence). CDR3 sequence (DNA): TGCAGTGCTAGAGATGGAAGGGGATACCAAGAGACCCAGTACTTC. Translation gives CSARDGRGYQETQYF.

The V call is TRBV5-1, the J call TRBJ2-7; D not certain. Germline values: CDR1 SGHRS, CDR2 YFSETQ. This CDR3 comprises 12 residues. With 3 bases removed from V and 4 bases from J, the gap between germline ends came to 8 bases. The CDR3 sequence is CASSSSDYEQYF. CDR3 nucleotides: TGCGCCAGCAGCTCGTCGGATTACGAGCAGTACTTC.

This chain uses TRBV18 with TRBJ2-1; the match to TRBD2 covers 11 bases. Trimming removed 3 bases from V and 6 bases from J; junction bases left unmatched: 7. The V gene's germline CDR1 is KGHSH and CDR2 LQKENI. CDR3 length equals 16 residues. The CDR3 sequence is CASSPLEGLAVNEQFF. As DNA, the CDR3 is TGTGCCAGCTCACCCCTGGAGGGACTAGCGGTCAATGAGCAGTTCTTC. Drawing the rest from reference TRBV18 and TRBJ2-1, the complete variable domain is NAGVMQNPRHLVRRRGQEARLRCSPMKGHSHVYWYRQLPEEGLKFMVYLQKENIIDESGMPKERFSAEFPKEGPSILRIQQVVRGDSAAYFCASSPLEGLAVNEQFFGPGTRLTVL.

Only a few counts were recorded for this clonotype. The chain uses TRBV5-6 and TRBJ2-7, with D uncertain. Trimming removed 3 bases from V and 4 bases from J, with 14 bases in between. Germline V gene data show CDR1 as SGHDT and CDR2 as YYEEEE. The CDR3 has 14 residues. The CDR3 here is CASSSRDGTYEQYF. DNA for the CDR3: TGTGCCAGCAGCTCCAGAGACGGAACTTACGAGCAGTACTTC. The entire variable domain, with the rest obtained from reference TRBV5-6 and TRBJ2-7, is as follows: DAGVTQSPTHLIKTRGQQVTLRCSPKSGHDTVSWYQQALGQGPQFIFQYYEEEERQRGNFPDRFSGHQFPNYSSELNVNALLLGDSALYLCASSSRDGTYEQYFGPGTRLTVT.

This rearrangement joins TRBV4-1 to TRBJ1-2; TRBD1 aligns across 8 bases. This CDR3 has 16 amino acids. Germline-derived CDR1 and CDR2 are MGHRA and YSYEKL. Trimming cost V 3 bases and J 2 bases; bases outside gene matches: 8. The CDR3 DNA is TGCGCCAGCAGCCATGGGACAGGTAATTGGAACTATGGCTACACCTTC. This codes for CASSHGTGNWNYGYTF.

V gene TRBV6-1 combines with J gene TRBJ2-1; 15 nucleotides agree with TRBD2. V lost 1 base, J lost 9 bases, and 7 bases stayed unmatched. The CDR3 has 17 residues. The germline V gene encodes CDR1 MNHNS and CDR2 SASEGT. CDR3 amino acids: CASSEVGTSGRRSEQFF. The CDR3 DNA follows: TGTGCCAGCAGTGAAGTTGGGACTAGCGGGAGGAGAAGTGAGCAGTTCTTC.

This clonotype was detected only a few times. The chain recombines TRBV24-1 with TRBJ2-1; TRBD1 aligns across 8 bases. The CDR3 has 13 amino acids. V trimming: 9 bases; J trimming: 9 bases; junction bases outside the gene matches: 9. Germline CDR1 is KGHDR and CDR2 is SFDVKD. CDR3 region: CATSRTGSGEQFF. DNA of the CDR3: TGTGCCACCTCACGGACAGGGTCGGGTGAGCAGTTCTTC.

This clonotype was counted a few times. The J gene is TRBJ2-3, the V gene TRBV20-1; 8 bases are a match to TRBD2. Germline V gene sequence: CDR1 DFQATT, CDR2 SNEGSKA (reference sequence). The CDR3 spans 16 residues. The J segment lost 4 bases and the V segment lost 3 bases, leaving 12 bases of the junction unmatched. CDR3 amino acids: CSASPGFSGTADTQYF. CDR3 DNA sequence: TGCAGTGCTAGCCCCGGTTTTAGCGGGACCGCAGATACGCAGTATTTT.

This clonotype was seen a single time. The chain employs TRBV2 and TRBJ1-6, with D unresolved. Trimming shortened V by 8 bases and J by 7 bases, and 15 bases separated the two germline ends. Germline V gene data show CDR1 as SNHLY and CDR2 as FYNNEI. The CDR3 has 14 residues. The chain's CDR3 is CASDSSWGNSPLHF. CDR3 DNA sequence: TGTGCCAGCGACTCGAGTTGGGGAAATTCACCCCTCCACTTT.

The chain combines TRBV12-3 or TRBV12-4 with TRBJ2-1; 11 bases map to TRBD2. V dropped 5 bases and J dropped 1; count of bases not matched to a gene: 7. This CDR3 comprises 17 residues. The CDR3 loop reads CASSPIAGGPSYNEQFF. The CDR3, as DNA: TGTGCCAGCAGTCCTATAGCGGGAGGGCCTTCCTACAATGAGCAGTTCTTC.